This T cell receptor (beta chain) was recovered during a study of T cells in Graves' hyperthyroidism and ophthalmopathy. Study outcomes and limitations: Separation of ophthalmopathy from stable hyperthyroidism was achieved by a 13 V-J model.

The CDR3 runs 13 residues. CDR1 and CDR2 from the germline V gene are DFQATT and SNEGSKA (reference sequence). V gave up 5 bases and J gave up 4 bases, with 13 bases separating them. This clonotype was counted many times. Its cognate antigen is unknown. From RNA transcripts, TCR beta CDR3 regions were amplified. TCR CDR3 underwent first-round RT-PCR with the HTBI primer set. TCRdb re-derived calls from the multiplex PCR reads in MiXCR, one entry per CDR3 protein. The repertoire holds 300,000 to 450,000 distinct CDR3 sequences, with more than 20% as singletons. Uncontrolled infection, other autoimmune disease, pregnancy or lactation excluded patients.

The chain links TRBV20-1 to TRBJ2-3; possibly TRBD1 for D (5 bases). Specimen: blood. The TCR comes from a man in his fifties with Graves' hyperthyroidism. CDR3 region: CSADRPQADTQYF. CDR3 sequence (DNA): TGCAGTGCTGACCGCCCACAGGCAGATACGCAGTATTTT.